This T cell receptor (beta chain) was recovered during a study of cytomegalovirus exposure and HLA in healthy donors. This clone has just a few counts. Its specificity is not known. General study points: Reportedly, HLA-A and HLA-B alleles of most subjects were accurately predicted from TCR beta.

With 60 Vbeta and 13 Jbeta primers, the PCR was carried out. The repertoire was sequenced with immunoSEQ multiplex PCR; TCRdb's copy has only in-frame clones and lacks some. The repertoire holds around 210,000 clones, with about three quarters as singletons. The TCR sequence derives from a boy between 10 and 17 years old in good health and CMV-seronegative. Input material: PBMCs.

CDR3 bases: TGTGCCAGCTCCCGGAACCAGGGGACAGATACGCAGTATTTT. Its protein is CASSRNQGTDTQYF. The chain couples TRBV19 to TRBJ2-3, with TRBD1 as a possible D gene (6 bases). Trimming left V 9 bases short and J 3 bases short, with 16 bases between. Germline loops: CDR1 LNHDA, CDR2 SQIVND (reference sequence). The CDR3 sequence is 14 residues long.